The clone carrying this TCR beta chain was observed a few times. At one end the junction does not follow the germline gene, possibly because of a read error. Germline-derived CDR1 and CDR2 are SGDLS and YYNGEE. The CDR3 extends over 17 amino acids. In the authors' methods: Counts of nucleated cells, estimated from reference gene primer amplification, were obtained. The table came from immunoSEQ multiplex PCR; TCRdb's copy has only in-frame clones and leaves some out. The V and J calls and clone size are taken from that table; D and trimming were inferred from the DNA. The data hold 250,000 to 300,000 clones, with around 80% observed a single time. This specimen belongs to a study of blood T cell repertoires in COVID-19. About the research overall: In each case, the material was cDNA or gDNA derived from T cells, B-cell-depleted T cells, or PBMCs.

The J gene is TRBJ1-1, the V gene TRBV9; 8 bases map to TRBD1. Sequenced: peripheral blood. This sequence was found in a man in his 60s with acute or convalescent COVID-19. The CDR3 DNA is TGCGACCCAATCCCACCGGAACAGGGGGGAGCGGAGACTGAAGCTTTCTTT. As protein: CDPIPPEQGGAETEAFF.